This T cell receptor (beta chain) was found in a study of shared clonotypes between healthy human individuals. The assay was run at deep level. The protocol was immunoSEQ multiplex PCR, while the TCRdb copy is restricted to in-frame clones and leaves out a portion. The data contain around 1.9 million clones, 85% to 95% of them singletons. With regard to this clone: The antigen remains undetermined.

Study results and limitations: Represented genetic and exposure-history diversity was restricted by having few donors.

Terminally differentiated effector memory CD45RA+ cells were left out of the naive CD8 fraction, which was CD45RO-negative and positively selected for CCR7. The V gene's germline CDR1 is MDHEN and CDR2 SYDVKM. With V trimmed by 3 bases and J by 8 bases, 8 bases remained unmatched. CDR3 size: 15 residues. The material sequenced was naive CD8+ T cells from PBMCs. The sequence was collected from a man between 18 and 29 years old in good health. Some clones in this sample may be carry-over from other donors' samples. The J gene is TRBJ2-1, the V gene TRBV28; TRBD1 matches 9 bases. The CDR3 DNA follows: TGTGCCAGCAGTTTCCCTGGACAGGGGTGGGATGAGCAGTTCTTC. This codes for CASSFPGQGWDEQFF.